The 14 T cell receptor beta chains below were found in one sample sequenced in a study of spatial heterogeneity in lung cancer. Time point here: sample taken at primary tumor resection. No cell sorting; template was whole RNA from tumor, lung tissue or PBMC. Via MiXCR, TCRdb re-called the 5' RACE reads, giving one row per CDR3 protein. The profile shows 82,000 or so distinct CDR3 sequences, roughly an eighth of them singletons. The material sequenced was PBMCs, taken at surgery. The receptors shown here come from a male donor with early-stage non-small cell lung cancer.

The chain links TRBV5-5 to TRBJ2-2; D not resolved. This CDR3 spans 14 amino acids. V was pared by 0 bases and J by 6 bases, with 9 bases between. CDR1 is SGHKS, CDR2 YYEKEE, per germline (reference sequence). DNA of the CDR3: TGTGCCAGCAGCTTGGATAGTTTTCCCGGGGAGCTGTTTTTT. It yields the protein CASSLDSFPGELFF.

This clonotype was seen a handful of times. The genes are TRBV11-2 and TRBJ2-7; the D gene is possibly TRBD1 (6 bases). CDR3 size: 13 residues. Trimming left V 5 bases short and J 4 bases short, with 12 bases between. Germline assignment: CDR1 SGHAT and CDR2 FQNNGV. CDR3 loop: CASSLKQGYEQYF. CDR3 DNA sequence: TGTGCCAGCAGCCTCAAACAGGGATACGAGCAGTACTTC.

The table lists this clonotype with many counts. For the CDR3, the DNA is TGTGCCAGTAGTACGCCGGGACGGACTAATGAGCAGTTCTTC. Its protein product is CASSTPGRTNEQFF. The chain employs TRBV19 and TRBJ2-1; D might be TRBD1 or TRBD2, each matching 5 bases. The ends were cut back, 4 bases at V and 7 bases at J, with 14 bases in the middle. Looked up from germline, CDR1 is LNHDA and CDR2 is SQIVND (reference sequence). This CDR3 comprises 14 residues.

The rearrangement joins TRBV5-1 to TRBJ1-2; TRBD1 might be the D (6 bases). This CDR3 spans 15 amino acids. The V and J ends lost 2 bases and 8 bases respectively, with 19 bases between them. CDR1 SGHRS and CDR2 YFSETQ come from the germline V gene. In DNA form, the CDR3 reads TGCGCCAGCAGCTTATCTCCGGGGGCAGGGGAAGGCTACACCTTC. Its protein product is CASSLSPGAGEGYTF.

The table lists this clonotype with many counts. The J gene is TRBJ2-6, the V gene TRBV19; D remains ambiguous. The CDR3 has 16 amino acids. Germline V lookup: CDR1 LNHDA, CDR2 SQIVND (reference sequence). Trimming took 1 base from V and 2 from J, leaving 9 bases between them. This CDR3 reads CASSIAVQTGANVLTF. The CDR3 DNA reads as TGTGCCAGTAGTATAGCAGTCCAGACTGGGGCCAACGTCCTGACTTTC.

The chain employs TRBV3-1 and TRBJ1-5; D unresolved. Germline lookup yields CDR1 LGHDT and CDR2 YNNKEL (reference sequence). The CDR3 consists of 12 residues. The V end was cut by 3 bases, the J end by 4 bases, with 4 bases between. The CDR3 loop reads CASSHWNQPQHF. The CDR3 DNA is TGTGCCAGCAGCCATTGGAATCAGCCCCAGCATTTT.

The sample holds a few counts of this clonotype. The chain links TRBV29-1 to TRBJ1-3; no clear D gene. The V gene's germline CDR1 is SQVTM and CDR2 ANQGSEA. The CDR3 contains 13 residues. V lost 5 bases, J lost 7 bases, and 15 bases lay in between. For the CDR3, the DNA is TGCAGCGTTAGTTCCGGTTCCCGTAACACCATATATTTT. Its translation is CSVSSGSRNTIYF. The whole variable domain, remainder taken from reference TRBV29-1 and TRBJ1-3, is SAVISQKPSRDICQRGTSLTIQCQVDSQVTMMFWYRQQPGQSLTLIATANQGSEATYESGFVIDKFPISRPNLTFSTLTVSNMSPEDSSIYLCSVSSGSRNTIYFGEGSWLTVV.

This clonotype was counted between two and nine times. V usage is TRBV14 and J usage is TRBJ2-1, with D perhaps TRBD2 (5 bases). The CDR3 sequence is 14 residues long. Trimming took off 4 bases at V and 4 bases at J, with 11 bases between the two ends. CDR1 is SGHDN, CDR2 FVKESK, per germline. CDR3 in DNA: TGTGCCAGCAGCCCCTTCCTAGCTTACAATGAGCAGTTCTTC. Its translation: CASSPFLAYNEQFF.

This clonotype has a single count. The rearrangement links TRBV5-6 to TRBJ1-1; D is undetermined. The CDR3 is 15 amino acids. V lost 7 bases, J lost 0 bases, and 16 bases lay in between. Germline V lookup: CDR1 SGHDT, CDR2 YYEEEE. The CDR3 is CASSLRAGMNTEAFF. DNA of the CDR3: TGTGCCAGCTCCCTTAGGGCAGGTATGAACACTGAAGCTTTCTTT.

This clonotype has only a few counts. The V call is TRBV7-9, the J call TRBJ2-5, with 7 bases lining up with TRBD1. CDR3 length equals 13 residues. V dropped 6 bases and J dropped 1; count of bases not matched to a gene: 2. Germline assignment: CDR1 SEHNR and CDR2 FQNEAQ (reference sequence). In nucleotides, the CDR3 is TGTGCCAGCAGTTGGGACAGCCAAGAGACCCAGTACTTC. This translates into CASSWDSQETQYF.

The chain has TRBV19 and TRBJ1-2; D is possibly TRBD1 (6 bases). The V end lost 6 bases, the J end lost 4 bases, and 12 bases lay between the germline ends. The CDR3 length is 13 residues. Germline V lookup: CDR1 LNHDA, CDR2 SQIVND (reference sequence). CDR3 coding DNA: TGTGCCAGTAGCCCGGGACAACTCTATGGCTACACCTTC. Its protein product is CASSPGQLYGYTF.

This clonotype occurred a few times. This rearrangement joins TRBV5-5 to TRBJ1-4; 9 bases fit TRBD1. CDR3 length: 15 amino acids. Germline-derived CDR1 and CDR2 are SGHKS and YYEKEE (reference sequence). With 0 bases clipped from V and 8 bases from J, the junction kept 5 bases outside the gene matches. This chain's CDR3 is CASSLGTGEMEKLFF. CDR3 bases: TGTGCCAGCAGCTTGGGGACAGGGGAAATGGAAAAACTGTTTTTT.

This chain uses TRBV5-1 with TRBJ2-1, with 10 positions matching TRBD2. CDR1 and CDR2 from the germline V gene are SGHRS and YFSETQ. V trimming: 4 bases; J trimming: 8 bases; junction bases outside the gene matches: 6. This CDR3 is built from 14 residues. The CDR3 reads CASSPAGGPYEQFF. The CDR3 nucleotides read TGCGCCAGCAGCCCAGCGGGAGGGCCGTATGAGCAGTTCTTC.

This clonotype was seen only a few times. The chain uses TRBV6-5 and TRBJ2-6; no reliable D call. V lost 10 bases and J 4 bases, leaving 14 bases between the germline ends. Per the germline V gene, CDR1 is MNHEY and CDR2 is SVGAGI. CDR3 length equals 14 residues. The CDR3 region is CAKPPAAGANVLTF. CDR3 bases: TGTGCCAAGCCCCCAGCTGCCGGGGCCAACGTCCTGACTTTC.